These 8 T cell receptor beta chains were all obtained from the same sample, sequenced in a study of blood T cell repertoires in COVID-19 (dated by TCRdb to the early 2020s). The library was obtained by the immunoSEQ multiplex PCR assay. TCRdb took over this immuneACCESS table, retaining in-frame rearrangements with V and J assigned. Such tables are incomplete; in checked studies, under half of the missing clones stem from an unresolved V gene, and the remainder is unexplained. Recorded for this sample are some 230,000 clones; 80% to 85% of them occurred a single time. The biggest ten clones account for 2% to 2.5% of the sample. The sample consisted of peripheral blood. The receptor set was obtained from a woman aged 60-70 years with acute or convalescent COVID-19.

The rearrangement links TRBV4-2 to TRBJ1-2; a possible D gene is TRBD1 (5 bases). The CDR3 is 15 residues long. Germline lookup yields CDR1 LGHNA and CDR2 YNFKEQ. The V end lost 0 bases, the J end lost 7 bases, and 15 bases lay between the germline ends. The CDR3 loop is CASSQEGRAERGYTF. The CDR3 DNA follows: TGTGCCAGCAGCCAAGAGGGCAGGGCGGAACGTGGCTACACCTTC.

This clone has only one observation. The chain is built from TRBV6-5 and TRBJ2-2; 9 bases are shared with TRBD2. V lost 2 bases and J lost 1; bases outside the gene matches: 2. The germline V gene encodes CDR1 MNHEY and CDR2 SVGAGI. The CDR3 is 16 residues long. The CDR3 region is CASSYGSGGNTGELFF. The CDR3 bases are TGTGCCAGCAGTTACGGTAGCGGGGGGAACACCGGGGAGCTGTTTTTT.

The V and J genes are TRBV29-1 and TRBJ1-1; tentative D call: TRBD1 (5 bases). Germline assignment: CDR1 SQVTM and CDR2 ANQGSEA. The germline V and J ends were trimmed by 7 bases and 0 bases, with 12 bases remaining between them. The CDR3 has 13 amino acids. CDR3 amino acids: CSATGVMNTEAFF. CDR3 nucleotide sequence: TGCAGCGCTACAGGAGTAATGAACACTGAAGCTTTCTTT.

The chain is built from TRBV7-2 and TRBJ2-1, with 9 bases matching TRBD2. The junction had 15 bases not matched to a gene; V was cut back by 5 bases and J by 7 bases. Germline assignment: CDR1 SGHTA and CDR2 FQGNSA. This CDR3 comprises 17 residues. As DNA, the CDR3 is TGTGCCAGCAGCGCCAGAGGTGGCGGGGGGGTTTTTAATGAGCAGTTCTTC. It is translated as CASSARGGGGVFNEQFF.

Regarding this clone: A junction boundary mismatches the germline segment, possibly from a read error. The chain is built from TRBV10-2 and TRBJ2-3; weak D call: TRBD2 (6 bases). The CDR3 length is 15 residues. Germline CDR1 reads WSHSY; CDR2 reads SAAADI. The DNA of the CDR3 is TGCGCCAGCAGGGAGTCCCCGACTAGTACAGATACGCAGTATTTT. Protein product: CASRESPTSTDTQYF.

The chain recombines TRBV4-2 with TRBJ1-1; TRBD1 matches 8 bases. This CDR3 is 15 amino acids long. The V gene's germline CDR1 is LGHNA and CDR2 YNFKEQ. J was trimmed by 1 base and V by 2 bases; bases with no gene match: 3. The CDR3 DNA sequence: TGTGCCAGCAGCCAATCCAGGGGGCAGAACACTGAAGCTTTCTTT. It specifies CASSQSRGQNTEAFF.

The rearrangement uses TRBV4-1 and TRBJ1-2; 9 bases map to TRBD1. Germline values: CDR1 MGHRA, CDR2 YSYEKL. J gave up 6 bases and V 6 bases, and 5 bases lay outside the gene matches. CDR3 length: 13 amino acids. CDR3 protein: CASRRTGVDGYTF. In DNA form, the CDR3 reads TGCGCCAGCAGAAGGACAGGGGTCGATGGCTACACCTTC.

V usage is TRBV9 and J usage is TRBJ2-1, with D possibly matching TRBD1 (6 bases). The CDR3 has 14 residues. V gave up 4 bases and J gave up 0 bases, with 8 bases separating them. Germline assignment: CDR1 SGDLS and CDR2 YYNGEE. The CDR3 DNA sequence: TGTGCCAGCAGCCAGGGGAGCTCCTACAATGAGCAGTTCTTC. As protein: CASSQGSSYNEQFF. Together with reference TRBV9 and TRBJ2-1, the CDR3 gives the full variable domain: DSGVTQTPKHLITATGQRVTLRCSPRSGDLSVYWYQQSLDQGLQFLIQYYNGEERAKGNILERFSAQQFPDLHSELNLSSLELGDSALYFCASSQGSSYNEQFFGPGTRLTVL.